What follows are 2 T cell receptor beta chains derived from one specimen sequenced in a study of T cells in Graves' hyperthyroidism and ophthalmopathy (dated 2019 in TCRdb). The library was produced with multiplex PCR. The sample was run on an Illumina HiSeq 2000. The TCR beta CDR3 regions were amplified from the RNA transcripts. The TCR CDR3 was subjected to a first round of RT-PCR using the HTBI primer set and the Qiagen OneStep RT-PCR kit. TCRdb itself trimmed the public reads at Q25 with fastp, ran MiXCR and retained productive beta chains. Duplicate CDR3 protein sequences are folded into a single record with the most common DNA and genes. The sample contains about 98,000 distinct CDR3 sequences, roughly 39% of them found a single time. The ten biggest clones cover about 10% of the sample. Material for sequencing was peripheral blood or thyroid tissue (not recorded which). The receptor set was obtained from a woman in her twenties or thirties with Graves' hyperthyroidism.

This clonotype was detected many times. A read error is possible here, since a much larger clone lies one base away. The conserved final phenylalanine or tryptophan is absent from the CDR3, which likely points to a read error. This sequence joins TRBV25-1 and TRBJ1-5, with TRBD1 identical over 7 bases. V lost 3 bases and J lost 7; bases outside the gene matches: 6. Germline V gene sequence: CDR1 MGHDK, CDR2 SYGVNS. The CDR3 contains 14 residues. The CDR3 DNA reads TGTGCCAGCAGTGATGTGACAGGGATCCAGCCCCAGCATCTT. The encoded protein is CASSDVTGIQPQHL.

In regard to this clonotype: The junction departs from germline at one end; a sequencing error may be responsible. The chain uses TRBV7-8 and TRBJ1-6, with TRBD1 identical over 7 bases. The CDR3 is made up of 15 amino acids. The V gene's germline CDR1 is SGHVS and CDR2 FQNEAQ. CDR3: CASSQGGNYNSPPHF. The CDR3 DNA is TGTGCCAGCAGCCAGGGGGGTAACTATAATTCACCCCCCCACTTT.